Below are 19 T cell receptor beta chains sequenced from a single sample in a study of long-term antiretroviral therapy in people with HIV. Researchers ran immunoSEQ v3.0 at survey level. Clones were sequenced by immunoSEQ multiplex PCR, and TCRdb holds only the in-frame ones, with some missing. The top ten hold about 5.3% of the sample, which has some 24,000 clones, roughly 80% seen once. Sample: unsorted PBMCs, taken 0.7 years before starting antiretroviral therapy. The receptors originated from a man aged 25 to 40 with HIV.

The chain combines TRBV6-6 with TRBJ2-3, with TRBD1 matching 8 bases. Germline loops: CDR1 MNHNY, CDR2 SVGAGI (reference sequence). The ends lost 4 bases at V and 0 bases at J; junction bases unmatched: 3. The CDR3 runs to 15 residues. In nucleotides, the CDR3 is TGTGCCAGCAGTTTGACAGGGGATAGCACAGATACGCAGTATTTT. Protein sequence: CASSLTGDSTDTQYF.

In DNA form, the CDR3 reads TGTGCCAGCAGCTTGGCTCAACTAACCTACAATGAGCAGTTCTTC. Translating it yields CASSLAQLTYNEQFF. V usage is TRBV5-5 and J usage is TRBJ2-1; D gene ambiguous. CDR1 and CDR2 (germline): SGHKS, YYEKEE (reference sequence). The ends were cut back, 0 bases at V and 2 bases at J, with 9 bases in the middle. The CDR3 is 15 amino acids. Filled out from reference TRBV5-5 and TRBJ2-1, the complete variable domain reads DAGVTQSPTHLIKTRGQQVTLRCSPISGHKSVSWYQQVLGQGPQFIFQYYEKEERGRGNFPDRFSARQFPNYSSELNVNALLLGDSALYLCASSLAQLTYNEQFFGPGTRLTVL.

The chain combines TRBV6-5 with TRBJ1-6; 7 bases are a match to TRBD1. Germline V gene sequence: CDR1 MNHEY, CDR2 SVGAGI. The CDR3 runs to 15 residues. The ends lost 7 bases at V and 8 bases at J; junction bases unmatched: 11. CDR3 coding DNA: TGTGCCAGCACCCCAGGCCTGACAGGGTATTCACCCCTCCACTTT. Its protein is CASTPGLTGYSPLHF.

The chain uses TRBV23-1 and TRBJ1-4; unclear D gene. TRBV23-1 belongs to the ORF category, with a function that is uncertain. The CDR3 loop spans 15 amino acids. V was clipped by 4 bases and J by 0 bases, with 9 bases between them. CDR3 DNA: TGCGCCAGCAGTCGGAGACTTGCAACTAATGAAAAACTGTTTTTT. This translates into CASSRRLATNEKLFF.

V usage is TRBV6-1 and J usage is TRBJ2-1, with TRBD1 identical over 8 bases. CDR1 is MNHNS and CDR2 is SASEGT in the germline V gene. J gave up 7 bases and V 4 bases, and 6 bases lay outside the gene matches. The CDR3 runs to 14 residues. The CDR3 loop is CASSGGTGRNEQFF. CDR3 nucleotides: TGTGCCAGCAGTGGAGGGACAGGCAGGAATGAGCAGTTCTTC.

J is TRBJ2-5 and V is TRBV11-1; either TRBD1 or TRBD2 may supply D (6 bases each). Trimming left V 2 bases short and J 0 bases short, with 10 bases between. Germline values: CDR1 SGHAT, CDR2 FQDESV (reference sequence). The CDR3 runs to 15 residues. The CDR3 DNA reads TGTGCCAGCAGCTTAAGGGGGGCGTACCAAGAGACCCAGTACTTC. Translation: CASSLRGAYQETQYF.

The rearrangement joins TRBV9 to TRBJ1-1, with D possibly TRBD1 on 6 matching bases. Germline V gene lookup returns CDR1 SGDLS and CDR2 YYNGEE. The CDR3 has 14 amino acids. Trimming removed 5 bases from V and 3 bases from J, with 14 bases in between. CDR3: CASSSTGAHTEAFF. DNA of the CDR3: TGTGCCAGCAGTTCCACGGGGGCACACACTGAAGCTTTCTTT.

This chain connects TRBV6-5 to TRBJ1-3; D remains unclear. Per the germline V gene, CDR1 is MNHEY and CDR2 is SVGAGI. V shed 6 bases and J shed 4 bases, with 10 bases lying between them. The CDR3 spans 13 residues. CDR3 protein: CASRVMGGNTIYF. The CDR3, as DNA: TGTGCCAGCAGGGTTATGGGGGGAAACACCATATATTTT.

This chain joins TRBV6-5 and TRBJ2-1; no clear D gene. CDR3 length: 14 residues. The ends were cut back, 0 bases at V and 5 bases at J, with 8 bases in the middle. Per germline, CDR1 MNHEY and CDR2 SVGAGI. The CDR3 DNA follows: TGTGCCAGCAGTTACTCCCACCTCAACAATGAGCAGTTCTTC. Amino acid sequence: CASSYSHLNNEQFF.

Written as DNA, the CDR3 is TGCGCCAGCAGCACCACAGGTGGGATCTCCTACGAGCAGTACTTC. Protein product: CASSTTGGISYEQYF. The J gene is TRBJ2-7, the V gene TRBV5-1, with D possibly being TRBD1 (5 bases). The CDR3 covers 15 residues. V lost 4 bases and J 0 bases, leaving 14 bases between the germline ends. The V gene's germline CDR1 is SGHRS and CDR2 YFSETQ.

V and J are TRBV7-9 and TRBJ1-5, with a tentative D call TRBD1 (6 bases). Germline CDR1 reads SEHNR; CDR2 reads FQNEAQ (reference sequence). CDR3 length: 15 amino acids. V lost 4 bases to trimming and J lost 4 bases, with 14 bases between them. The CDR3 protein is CASSSNLGQNQPQHF. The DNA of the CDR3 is TGTGCCAGCAGCTCGAACCTTGGACAGAATCAGCCCCAGCATTTT.

CDR3 sequence (DNA): TGTGCCAGCAACGCTGCCGGGAACACCGGGGAGCTGTTTTTT. Its protein is CASNAAGNTGELFF. V usage is TRBV28 and J usage is TRBJ2-2; D is uncertain. Germline V gene lookup returns CDR1 MDHEN and CDR2 SYDVKM. Trimming took 7 bases from V and 1 from J, leaving 10 bases between them. The CDR3 covers 14 residues.

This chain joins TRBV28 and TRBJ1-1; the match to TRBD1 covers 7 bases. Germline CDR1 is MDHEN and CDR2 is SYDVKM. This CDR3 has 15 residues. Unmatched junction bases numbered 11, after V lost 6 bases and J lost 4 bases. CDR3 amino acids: CASRFQGVWSTEAFF. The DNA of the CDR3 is TGTGCCAGCAGATTCCAGGGGGTTTGGAGCACTGAAGCTTTCTTT.

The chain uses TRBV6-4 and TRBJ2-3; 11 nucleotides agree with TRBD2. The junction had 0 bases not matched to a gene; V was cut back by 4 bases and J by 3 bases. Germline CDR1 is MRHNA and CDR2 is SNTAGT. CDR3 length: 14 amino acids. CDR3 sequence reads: CASSGTSGTDTQYF. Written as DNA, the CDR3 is TGTGCCAGCAGTGGGACTAGCGGGACAGATACGCAGTATTTT.

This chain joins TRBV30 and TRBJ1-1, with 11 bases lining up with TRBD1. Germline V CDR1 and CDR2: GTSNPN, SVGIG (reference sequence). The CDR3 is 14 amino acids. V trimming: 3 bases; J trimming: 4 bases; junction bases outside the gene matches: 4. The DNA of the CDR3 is TGTGCCTGGAGCCCGGGACAGGGGGGCACTGAAGCTTTCTTT. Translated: CAWSPGQGGTEAFF.

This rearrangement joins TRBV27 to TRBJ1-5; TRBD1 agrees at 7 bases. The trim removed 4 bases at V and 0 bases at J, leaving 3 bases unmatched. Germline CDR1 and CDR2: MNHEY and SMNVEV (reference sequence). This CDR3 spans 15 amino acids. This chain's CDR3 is CASSSGTDSNQPQHF. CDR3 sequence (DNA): TGTGCCAGCAGTTCCGGGACAGATAGCAATCAGCCCCAGCATTTT.

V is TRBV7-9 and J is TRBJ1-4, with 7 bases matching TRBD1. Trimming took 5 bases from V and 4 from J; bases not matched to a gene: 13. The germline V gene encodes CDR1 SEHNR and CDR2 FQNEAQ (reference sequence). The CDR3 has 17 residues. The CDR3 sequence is CASSPQDDREYNEKLFF. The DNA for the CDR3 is TGTGCCAGCAGCCCACAGGACGACAGGGAATATAATGAAAAACTGTTTTTT.

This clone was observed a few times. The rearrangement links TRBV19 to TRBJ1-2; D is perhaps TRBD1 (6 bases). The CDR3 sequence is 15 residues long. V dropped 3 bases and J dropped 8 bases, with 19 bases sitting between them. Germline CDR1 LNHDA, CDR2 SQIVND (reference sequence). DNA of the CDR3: TGTGCCAGTAGTATTCGTGGACAGCCTCTTCCAGGCTACACCTTC. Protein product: CASSIRGQPLPGYTF.

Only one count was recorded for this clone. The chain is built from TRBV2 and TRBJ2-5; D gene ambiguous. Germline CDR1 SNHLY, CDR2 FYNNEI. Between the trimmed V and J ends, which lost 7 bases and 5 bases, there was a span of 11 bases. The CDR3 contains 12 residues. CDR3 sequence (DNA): TGTGCCAGCAATGAGGCCCGGGAGACCCAGTACTTC. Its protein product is CASNEARETQYF.